What follows is one T cell receptor beta chain and its context. Its target is not known. The data belong to a study of cytomegalovirus exposure and HLA in healthy donors. Points from the study as a whole: Later analysis placed DRB1 highest and HLA-C lowest in TCR association rates, which differed by HLA locus.

Primers included in the PCR were 60 Vbeta and 13 Jbeta primers. Profiled with immunoSEQ multiplex PCR; TCRdb holds only in-frame clones, not every one. The data contain about 240,000 clones, roughly four fifths of them singletons. The ends were cut back, 1 base at V and 4 bases at J, with 8 bases in the middle. This CDR3 contains 14 residues. Germline V gene lookup returns CDR1 KGHSH and CDR2 LQKENI. This clonotype originated in a woman in her fifties or sixties in good health and CMV-seropositive. Sequenced: PBMCs. This rearrangement joins TRBV18 to TRBJ1-5; perhaps TRBD1 as D (5 bases). CDR3 nucleotide sequence: TGTGCCAGCTCACCACAGGCAGGGAATCAGCCCCAGCATTTT. Its protein is CASSPQAGNQPQHF.